What follows are 28 T cell receptor beta chains derived from one specimen sequenced in a study of OX40 agonist ivuxolimab in advanced cancers. The protocol was immunoSEQ multiplex PCR, while the TCRdb copy is restricted to in-frame clones and leaves out a portion. The data show 70,000 to 90,000 clones, around 90% seen once. Sequences were derived from CD4+ or CD8+ T cells sorted from blood, sampled in a trial of the OX40 agonist ivuxolimab. Receptor source: an adult with an advanced solid tumor such as melanoma, head and neck, liver or kidney cancer.

DNA for the CDR3: TGCGCCAGCAGCTGGCCGGGGGCCACTACGGAGCAGTACTTC. This gives the protein CASSWPGATTEQYF. The gene calls are TRBV5-1 and TRBJ2-7; D may match TRBD1 or TRBD2 (6 bases each). This CDR3 has 14 residues. Germline lookup yields CDR1 SGHRS and CDR2 YFSETQ. V was pared by 3 bases and J by 7 bases, with 17 bases between.

This rearrangement joins TRBV27 to TRBJ2-7, with D tentatively TRBD1 (5 bases). Trimming took 0 bases from V and 7 from J, leaving 19 bases between them. The germline V gene has CDR1 MNHEY and CDR2 SMNVEV (reference sequence). The CDR3 consists of 16 residues. CDR3 nucleotide sequence: TGTGCCAGCAGTTTATCCAGACACCCCAGGGCCGGGGAGCAGTACTTC. Its protein product is CASSLSRHPRAGEQYF.

V and J are TRBV28 and TRBJ2-7; D unresolved. Germline V CDR1 and CDR2: MDHEN, SYDVKM. Trimming removed 1 base at V and 3 bases at J, with 10 bases between. CDR3 length: 14 amino acids. CDR3 region: CASSLFARNYEQYF. The CDR3 DNA follows: TGTGCCAGCAGTTTATTCGCTCGCAACTACGAGCAGTACTTC.

This chain connects TRBV30 to TRBJ2-1; 11 positions agree with TRBD2. The germline gives CDR1 GTSNPN, CDR2 SVGIG (reference sequence). The ends lost 4 bases at V and 3 bases at J; junction bases unmatched: 8. CDR3 length equals 16 residues. The DNA of the CDR3 is TGTGCCTGGATCTCGCCCGGGACTAGCGGCTACAATGAGCAGTTCTTC. Amino acids: CAWISPGTSGYNEQFF.

This chain joins TRBV27 and TRBJ1-1; a possible D gene is TRBD1 (5 bases). Germline V CDR1 and CDR2: MNHEY, SMNVEV (reference sequence). CDR3 length: 12 residues. V was clipped by 4 bases and J by 8 bases, with 11 bases between them. This CDR3 is CASSSGGQEAFF. CDR3 DNA: TGTGCCAGCAGTTCCGGGGGTCAAGAAGCTTTCTTT.

The chain employs TRBV11-3 and TRBJ2-1; 11 bases fit TRBD1. This CDR3 has 14 residues. Trimming at V came to 5 bases and at J to 8 bases, leaving 5 bases not matched to a gene. Germline CDR1 and CDR2: SGHNT and YENEEA. The CDR3 spells CASSPGTGGDEQFF. CDR3 nucleotides: TGTGCCAGCAGCCCAGGGACAGGGGGGGATGAGCAGTTCTTC.

The V and J genes are TRBV27 and TRBJ2-2; 8 bases map to TRBD2. Trimming removed 2 bases from V and 4 bases from J; junction bases left unmatched: 0. Germline V gives CDR1 MNHEY, CDR2 SMNVEV (reference sequence). CDR3 length equals 14 residues. The CDR3 DNA is TGTGCCAGCAGTTTACTAGCGGGCACCGGGGAGCTGTTTTTT. Encoded protein: CASSLLAGTGELFF.

The chain has TRBV4-1 and TRBJ2-1, with 12 positions matching TRBD2. Germline V gives CDR1 MGHRA, CDR2 YSYEKL. J lost 0 bases, V lost 1 base, and 7 bases had no gene match. The CDR3 is 19 amino acids. Here the CDR3 DNA reads TGCGCCAGCAGCCAAGGGGTGACTAGCGGGAGTAGCTCCTACAATGAGCAGTTCTTC. It translates to CASSQGVTSGSSSYNEQFF.

The chain carries TRBV4-1 and TRBJ2-1, with D hard to call. The CDR3 runs 13 residues. Trimming took 4 bases from V and 8 from J, leaving 12 bases between them. Germline V gene lookup returns CDR1 MGHRA and CDR2 YSYEKL. DNA for the CDR3: TGCGCCAGCAGCCCATATCTAAGGGATGAGCAGTTCTTC. Translation: CASSPYLRDEQFF.

This clone came up once. CDR3: CAWSVSVGPFGDTQYF. The CDR3 DNA reads as TGTGCCTGGAGTGTATCTGTTGGACCTTTTGGGGATACGCAGTATTTT. The V gene is TRBV30, the J gene TRBJ2-3; D gene unclear. V lost 0 bases, J lost 6 bases, and 19 bases lay in between. The CDR3 length is 16 residues. Germline values: CDR1 GTSNPN, CDR2 SVGIG (reference sequence).

The CDR3 nucleotides are TGTGCCAGCAGTCCACAGGGGGCGGACCAAGAGACCCAGTACTTC. This translates into CASSPQGADQETQYF. This sequence joins TRBV27 and TRBJ2-5, with TRBD1 identical over 9 bases. Germline V gives CDR1 MNHEY, CDR2 SMNVEV (reference sequence). The junction had 4 bases not matched to a gene; V was cut back by 5 bases and J by 0 bases. The CDR3 is 15 amino acids.

This clone occurred once. The V and J genes are TRBV10-3 and TRBJ2-3; TRBD1 agrees at 10 bases. The CDR3 spans 15 residues. The V gene's germline CDR1 is ENHRY and CDR2 SYGVKD. J gave up 3 bases and V 3 bases, and 3 bases lay outside the gene matches. The CDR3 sequence: CAISEGTGVTDTQYF. Written as DNA, the CDR3 is TGTGCCATCAGTGAAGGGACAGGGGTTACAGATACGCAGTATTTT.

This chain links TRBV5-1 with TRBJ2-3; a weak D match, TRBD1 (6 bases). This CDR3 is 14 amino acids long. V was cut by 3 bases and J by 4 bases, with 12 bases left in between. Germline V gene sequence: CDR1 SGHRS, CDR2 YFSETQ. The CDR3 coding sequence is TGCGCCAGCAGCTCCAGGGGTCTCTCAGATACGCAGTATTTT. As protein: CASSSRGLSDTQYF. Looking up the rest from reference TRBV5-1 and TRBJ2-3 gives the full variable domain: KAGVTQTPRYLIKTRGQQVTLSCSPISGHRSVSWYQQTPGQGLQFLFEYFSETQRNKGNFPGRFSGRQFSNSRSEMNVSTLELGDSALYLCASSSRGLSDTQYFGPGTRLTVL.

The chain links TRBV7-8 to TRBJ1-6; TRBD1 is a possible D gene (5 bases). CDR1 is SGHVS, CDR2 FQNEAQ, per germline. CDR3 length: 14 amino acids. Trimming pared 4 bases from V and 7 bases from J, leaving 11 bases between. The CDR3 spells CASSSLGPNSPLHF. CDR3 sequence (DNA): TGTGCCAGCAGCTCCCTGGGACCAAATTCACCCCTCCACTTT.

The chain carries TRBV7-9 and TRBJ2-1; 7 bases align to TRBD2. This CDR3 region has 15 residues. Per germline, CDR1 SEHNR and CDR2 FQNEAQ (reference sequence). V shed 0 bases and J 6 bases; nucleotides not matched to a gene: 5. The chain's CDR3 is CASSLAAGPGNEQFF. As DNA, the CDR3 is TGTGCCAGCAGCTTAGCAGCGGGACCCGGCAATGAGCAGTTCTTC.

There are a few counts of this clone. The genes are TRBV30 and TRBJ1-5; D uncertain. Between the trimmed V and J ends, which lost 0 bases and 6 bases, there was a span of 9 bases. The germline gives CDR1 GTSNPN, CDR2 SVGIG (reference sequence). The CDR3 contains 13 residues. DNA for the CDR3: TGTGCCTGGAGTGTAAAGGATGGTCAGCCCCAGCATTTT. Amino acid sequence: CAWSVKDGQPQHF.

V usage is TRBV27 and J usage is TRBJ1-1; no reliable D call. Trimming pared 2 bases from V and 1 base from J, leaving 11 bases between. The CDR3 contains 15 residues. Looked up from germline, CDR1 is MNHEY and CDR2 is SMNVEV (reference sequence). This CDR3 reads CASSLRPGANTEAFF. In nucleotides, the CDR3 is TGTGCCAGCAGTTTAAGGCCAGGCGCGAACACTGAAGCTTTCTTT.

V is TRBV10-3 and J is TRBJ2-1; 11 bases line up with TRBD2. Germline CDR1 is ENHRY and CDR2 is SYGVKD. V gave up 4 bases and J gave up 3 bases; unmatched junction bases: 5. The CDR3 loop spans 16 amino acids. For the CDR3, the DNA is TGTGCCATCAGTGCCACGGGACTAGCGGTCTACAATGAGCAGTTCTTC. It yields the protein CAISATGLAVYNEQFF.

The CDR3 nucleotides read TGTGCCAGCAGCTTATTGCGGGAGGGGCGCACAGATACGCAGTATTTT. Translated, it gives CASSLLREGRTDTQYF. J is TRBJ2-3 and V is TRBV11-1; 9 bases align to TRBD2. Trimming cost V 2 bases and J 1 base; bases outside gene matches: 4. This CDR3 is 16 amino acids long. Germline CDR1 reads SGHAT; CDR2 reads FQDESV (reference sequence).

In its sample, this clone was seen a few times. The DNA for the CDR3 is TGTGCCAGCAGTCACAGGGAGGGCACTGAAGCTTTCTTT. Its protein is CASSHREGTEAFF. The chain uses TRBV25-1 and TRBJ1-1; D may be TRBD1 (6 bases). V lost 5 bases to trimming and J lost 4 bases, with 11 bases between them. This CDR3 is built from 13 residues. Germline lookup yields CDR1 MGHDK and CDR2 SYGVNS.

The V call is TRBV11-2, the J call TRBJ2-2; no clear D gene. V lost 3 bases and J 0 bases, leaving 5 bases between the germline ends. Germline CDR1 and CDR2: SGHAT and FQNNGV. The CDR3 covers 14 residues. The chain's CDR3 is CASSFPPNTGELFF. CDR3 in DNA: TGTGCCAGCAGCTTCCCACCGAACACCGGGGAGCTGTTTTTT.

The rearrangement joins TRBV13 to TRBJ2-3; 13 bases are a match to TRBD2. CDR1 is PRHDT, CDR2 FYEKMQ, per germline (reference sequence). The CDR3 has 17 residues. V dropped 1 base and J dropped 1; count of bases not matched to a gene: 2. CDR3 sequence (DNA): TGTGCCAGCAGCTTAGTAACTAGCGGGAGGGGCACAGATACGCAGTATTTT. Amino acid sequence: CASSLVTSGRGTDTQYF.

The DNA of the CDR3 is TGTGCCAGCAGTTACGCCCAAGAGACCCAGTACTTC. This translates into CASSYAQETQYF. This chain uses TRBV6-6 with TRBJ2-5; D is unresolved. The CDR3 contains 12 residues. Germline CDR1 reads MNHNY; CDR2 reads SVGAGI (reference sequence). Trimming took off 2 bases at V and 1 base at J, with 2 bases between the two ends.

V and J are TRBV6-6 and TRBJ2-7; the D is unclear. CDR3 length equals 14 residues. CDR1 is MNHNY and CDR2 is SVGAGI in the germline V gene (reference sequence). Trimming pared 2 bases from V and 4 bases from J, leaving 12 bases between. The chain's CDR3 is CASSYGSSKYEQYF. As DNA, the CDR3 is TGTGCCAGCAGTTACGGGTCGAGCAAATACGAGCAGTACTTC.

Here the CDR3 reads CSASLELGAFF. The CDR3 nucleotides are TGCAGTGCTAGTCTGGAACTGGGAGCTTTCTTT. The V and J genes are TRBV20-1 and TRBJ1-1; no firm D call. The CDR3 consists of 11 residues. Trimming took off 3 bases at V and 10 bases at J, with 12 bases between the two ends. CDR1 and CDR2 from the germline V gene are DFQATT and SNEGSKA (reference sequence).

The CDR3 loop is CASSHDRGGPYEQYF. Written as DNA, the CDR3 is TGTGCCAGCAGCCACGACAGGGGTGGACCCTACGAGCAGTACTTC. The chain carries TRBV5-6 and TRBJ2-7, with 8 nucleotides matching TRBD1. CDR3 length: 15 amino acids. CDR1 is SGHDT, CDR2 YYEEEE, per germline. V lost 4 bases, J lost 2 bases, and 8 bases stayed unmatched.

This clone was seen a few times. The rearrangement links TRBV30 to TRBJ1-1; D perhaps matches TRBD1 (5 bases). CDR1 is GTSNPN, CDR2 SVGIG, per germline (reference sequence). The CDR3 covers 13 residues. Trimming removed 1 base at V and 4 bases at J, with 10 bases between. The CDR3 spells CAWSAWQGTEAFF. CDR3 coding DNA: TGTGCCTGGAGTGCATGGCAGGGCACTGAAGCTTTCTTT. The variable domain in full, completed from reference TRBV30 and TRBJ1-1, reads SQTIHQWPATLVQPVGSPLSLECTVEGTSNPNLYWYRQAAGRGLQLLFYSVGIGQISSEVPQNLSASRPQDRQFILSSKKLLLSDSGFYLCAWSAWQGTEAFFGQGTRLTVV.

This clone was seen a few times. The chain employs TRBV4-1 and TRBJ2-7; D is unclear. The germline V and J ends were trimmed by 0 bases and 7 bases, with 7 bases remaining between them. The CDR3 sequence is 12 residues long. Germline CDR1 is MGHRA and CDR2 is YSYEKL. The CDR3: CASSQDLREQYF. Here the CDR3 DNA reads TGCGCCAGCAGCCAAGATCTAAGGGAGCAGTACTTC.